This is a list of T cell receptor beta chains from one sample in a study of T cell responses to AZD1222 COVID-19 vaccine. The method was immunoSEQ multiplex PCR; TCRdb's version includes in-frame clones alone and lacks a portion of them. Seen here are more than 75,000 clones, approximately 87% observed once, and the top ten hold under 30%. Sequenced material: peripheral blood, taken on day 0 of AZD1222 vaccination. The receptors stem from an adult in good health. The CDR3 runs from the conserved cysteine through the conserved F or W. A D gene is named only where the DNA matches it firmly. A clone size is listed for some rows: how often the clone was seen (once, few, many), or a class if it is expanded.

size | J | V | D | CDR3 | DNA
NA | TRBJ2-5 | TRBV4-3 | TRBD2 | CASSQDKLIAGETQYF | TGCGCCAGCAGCCAAGATAAATTAATAGCGGGGGAGACCCAGTACTTC
once | TRBJ1-5 | TRBV29-1 | NA | CSVKQGGRQPQHF | TGCAGCGTTAAACAGGGAGGTCGGCAGCCCCAGCATTTT
NA | TRBJ1-4 | TRBV28 | NA | CASIPTARVDEKLFF | TGTGCCAGCATCCCTACTGCCAGGGTTGACGAAAAACTGTTTTTT
once | TRBJ2-1 | TRBV7-2 | NA | CASSLAGGRGHNEQFF | TGTGCCAGCAGCTTAGCTGGCGGGCGGGGCCACAATGAGCAGTTCTTC
once | TRBJ2-4 | TRBV18 | NA | CASSLRASGEKNIQYF | TGTGCCAGCTCACTCAGGGCGAGCGGAGAGAAAAACATTCAGTACTTC
NA | TRBJ2-1 | TRBV10-3 | TRBD2 | CAISQAGVSYNEQFF | TGTGCCATCAGTCAAGCGGGGGTCTCCTACAATGAGCAGTTCTTC
NA | TRBJ2-3 | TRBV6-5 | NA | CASSKTGTPKDTQYF | TGTGCCAGCAGTAAGACCGGGACGCCTAAAGATACGCAGTATTTT
NA | TRBJ1-5 | TRBV7-8 | NA | CASSPQTANQPQHF | TGTGCCAGCAGCCCACAGACAGCGAACCAGCCCCAGCATTTT
NA | TRBJ2-1 | TRBV7-2 | TRBD2 | CASSYATGLAGVGEQFF | TGTGCCAGCAGCTATGCCACGGGACTAGCGGGAGTGGGGGAGCAGTTCTTC
NA | TRBJ1-6 | TRBV5-1 | NA | CASSSLPSGTPSPLHF | TGCGCCAGCAGCTCCCTACCATCTGGGACCCCTTCACCCCTCCACTTT
NA | TRBJ1-1 | TRBV28 | NA | CASSLSGRQGAFF | TGTGCCAGCAGTTTATCGGGTAGGCAGGGGGCTTTCTTT
NA | TRBJ2-7 | TRBV7-2 | NA | CASSPNEPGLTSYEQYF | TGTGCCAGCAGTCCGAACGAGCCGGGACTTACCTCCTACGAGCAGTACTTC
NA | TRBJ2-3 | TRBV6-5 | NA | CASSVGSTDTQYF | TGTGCCAGCTCCGTGGGAAGCACAGATACGCAGTATTTT
NA | TRBJ1-5 | TRBV19 | NA | CASSIGILSNQPQHF | TGTGCCAGTAGTATAGGGATTCTGAGCAATCAGCCCCAGCATTTT
NA | TRBJ2-7 | TRBV11-2 | NA | CASSLRDPAGEQYF | TGTGCCAGCAGCTTAAGGGACCCAGCGGGCGAGCAGTACTTC
NA | TRBJ1-4 | TRBV11-2 | NA | CASSSDSWEKLFF | TGTGCCAGCAGTTCGGACAGTTGGGAAAAACTGTTTTTT
NA | TRBJ1-6 | TRBV10-3 | NA | CAISGGDYSPLHF | TGTGCCATCAGTGGAGGAGACTATTCACCCCTCCACTTT
NA | TRBJ2-3 | TRBV10-2 | TRBD2 | CASRRPAGGPADTQYF | TGCGCCAGCAGGCGCCCAGCGGGAGGGCCGGCAGATACGCAGTATTTT
NA | TRBJ2-1 | TRBV19 | TRBD2 | CASSSGAGQGEGEQFF | TGTGCCAGTAGTAGTGGAGCGGGGCAGGGAGAGGGTGAGCAGTTCTTC
NA | TRBJ1-4 | TRBV7-7 | NA | CASSLGQGEKLFF | TGTGCTAGCAGCTTAGGTCAGGGTGAAAAACTGTTTTTT
large | TRBJ1-5 | TRBV4-1 | NA | CASSQVTGMDQPQHF | TGCGCCAGCAGCCAAGTTACAGGGATGGATCAGCCCCAGCATTTT
NA | TRBJ2-7 | TRBV28 | TRBD1 | CASSRTGGLGEQYF | TGTGCCAGCAGCCGGACAGGGGGCTTGGGCGAGCAGTACTTC
NA | TRBJ1-2 | TRBV6-5 | NA | CASNHQGGGYTF | TGTGCCAGCAATCACCAGGGTGGCGGCTACACCTTC
NA | TRBJ2-2 | TRBV12-3/TRBV12-4 | NA | CASSHQAGELFF | TGTGCCAGCAGCCACCAGGCCGGGGAGCTGTTTTTT
NA | TRBJ2-4 | TRBV5-5 | NA | CASSLAGGVLSKNIQYF | TGTGCCAGCAGCTTGGCCGGCGGGGTTTTGTCCAAAAACATTCAGTACTTC
NA | TRBJ1-1 | TRBV7-9 | NA | CASSLQGVGAFF | TGTGCCAGCAGCTTGCAGGGTGTGGGAGCTTTCTTT
NA | TRBJ2-1 | TRBV29-1 | NA | CSVEVVTLNSYNEQFF | TGCAGCGTTGAAGTTGTTACGCTGAACTCCTACAATGAGCAGTTCTTC
NA | TRBJ1-6 | TRBV4-1 | TRBD1 | CASSHPGQDSPLHF | TGCGCCAGCAGCCACCCGGGACAGGATTCACCCCTCCACTTT
NA | TRBJ2-1 | TRBV7-8 | TRBD2 | CASSANLAGGPYNEQFF | TGTGCCAGCAGCGCAAATCTAGCGGGAGGGCCCTACAATGAGCAGTTCTTC
NA | TRBJ2-7 | TRBV19 | TRBD2 | CASSRDSAGAEEQYF | TGTGCCAGTAGTAGGGATTCAGCGGGAGCCGAGGAGCAGTACTTC
NA | TRBJ2-7 | TRBV6-2/TRBV6-3 | TRBD2 | CASSSGRERHEQYF | TGTGCCAGCAGCTCGGGGCGGGAGCGCCACGAGCAGTACTTC
NA | TRBJ1-3 | TRBV10-3 | NA | CAIRAVTKRGNTIYF | TGTGCCATCAGGGCAGTCACTAAGCGAGGAAACACCATATATTTT
NA | TRBJ2-1 | TRBV7-8 | TRBD2 | CAGGGRAYNEQFF | TGTGCAGGTGGCGGGAGGGCCTACAATGAGCAGTTCTTC
NA | TRBJ2-3 | TRBV1 | NA | CTSSVEGLAGTPGTQYF | TGCACCAGCAGCGTAGAGGGACTAGCGGGAACCCCGGGTACGCAGTATTTT
few | TRBJ1-2 | TRBV29-1 | NA | CSVDRSNYGYTF | TGCAGCGTTGACCGTTCTAACTATGGCTACACCTTC
NA | TRBJ1-5 | TRBV7-9 | NA | CASSFEGDQPQHF | TGTGCCAGCAGCTTTGAGGGGGATCAGCCCCAGCATTTT
NA | TRBJ1-4 | TRBV7-8 | NA | CASSLVLQTNEKLFF | TGTGCCAGCAGCTTAGTATTACAGACAAATGAAAAACTGTTTTTT
NA | TRBJ2-7 | TRBV4-3 | NA | CASSQDGVAPSYEQYF | TGCGCCAGCAGCCAAGATGGGGTAGCGCCCTCCTACGAGCAGTACTTC
NA | TRBJ1-5 | TRBV6-5 | TRBD1 | CAGRTGVGQPQHF | TGTGCCGGCAGGACAGGGGTCGGTCAGCCCCAGCATTTT
NA | TRBJ2-3 | TRBV10-3 | NA | CAIGLDTQYF | TGTGCCATCGGTCTAGATACGCAGTATTTT
NA | TRBJ1-5 | TRBV6-5 | NA | CGGGVGQPQHF | TGTGGGGGGGGCGTCGGGCAGCCCCAGCATTTT